A single sample is the source of the 14 T cell receptor beta chains below, sequenced in a study of graft-versus-host responses after intestinal transplantation. Some clones are missing from TCRdb's copy, which holds only in-frame ones; the method was immunoSEQ multiplex PCR. The sample has fewer than 15,000 clones, just under 85% seen once. Here the sequenced sample was PBMCs, taken after intestinal transplantation. The receptors were sampled from a human patient who received an intestinal transplant, so some T cells may come from the graft donor.

This chain links TRBV9 with TRBJ2-1; no reliable D call. Germline values: CDR1 SGDLS, CDR2 YYNGEE. The length of the CDR3 is 14 residues. The V end was cut by 0 bases, the J end by 5 bases, with 9 bases between. The CDR3 DNA follows: TGTGCCAGCAGCGTAGTTGGTAGGGACAATGAGCAGTTCTTC. As protein: CASSVVGRDNEQFF.

V and J are TRBV9 and TRBJ1-3, with D unresolved. Trimming cost V 2 bases and J 0 bases, with 6 bases left between them. This CDR3 has 14 amino acids. Germline V gives CDR1 SGDLS, CDR2 YYNGEE. The CDR3 DNA reads as TGTGCCAGCAGCGTTGCCCCCTCTGGAAACACCATATATTTT. Translated, it gives CASSVAPSGNTIYF.

In this sample, this clone is medium-sized (0.01 to 0.1%). The chain is built from TRBV11-2 and TRBJ2-7; 8 bases line up with TRBD2. CDR1 is SGHAT and CDR2 is FQNNGV in the germline V gene. The trim removed 0 bases at V and 7 bases at J, leaving 5 bases unmatched. The CDR3 has 14 amino acids. The CDR3 bases are TGTGCCAGCAGCTTAGAACTAGCGGTGTGGGAGCAGTACTTC. It yields the protein CASSLELAVWEQYF.

The chain uses TRBV9 and TRBJ2-7; TRBD2 aligns across 7 bases. The J segment lost 3 bases and the V segment lost 3 bases, leaving 3 bases of the junction unmatched. Germline V gene sequence: CDR1 SGDLS, CDR2 YYNGEE. The CDR3 has 13 residues. The CDR3 sequence is CASSAAGVYEQYF. DNA for the CDR3: TGTGCCAGCAGCGCGGCGGGAGTCTACGAGCAGTACTTC.

This sequence joins TRBV7-9 and TRBJ2-7; 14 bases align to TRBD2. Looked up from germline, CDR1 is SEHNR and CDR2 is FQNEAQ (reference sequence). CDR3 length: 15 residues. The trim removed 5 bases at V and 2 bases at J, leaving 2 bases unmatched. The CDR3 DNA sequence: TGTGCCAGCAGCCCGACTAGCGGGAGGGCCTACGAGCAGTACTTC. This sequence encodes CASSPTSGRAYEQYF.

V usage is TRBV6-5 and J usage is TRBJ1-5; a weak D match, TRBD1 (5 bases). Germline lookup yields CDR1 MNHEY and CDR2 SVGAGI. Deletions cut 4 bases from V and 2 bases from J, with 15 bases between. This CDR3 spans 16 amino acids. CDR3 protein: CASSWGSPGGNQPQHF. The CDR3 nucleotides read TGTGCCAGCAGTTGGGGCAGCCCGGGTGGCAATCAGCCCCAGCATTTT.

This chain uses TRBV4-2 with TRBJ2-5; no clear D. This CDR3 comprises 15 residues. Trimming took off 3 bases at V and 5 bases at J, with 16 bases between the two ends. Germline loops: CDR1 LGHNA, CDR2 YNFKEQ. CDR3 in DNA: TGTGCCAGCAGCCATCCTCGGACGGCCACCGAGACCCAGTACTTC. It encodes CASSHPRTATETQYF.

The chain has TRBV5-1 and TRBJ2-5; D possibly uses TRBD1 or TRBD2 (5 bases each). V gave up 0 bases and J gave up 5 bases, with 11 bases separating them. CDR3 length equals 14 residues. From germline, CDR1 is SGHRS and CDR2 YFSETQ. The CDR3 coding sequence is TGCGCCAGCAGCTTGGAGGGGACGGGGGAGACCCAGTACTTC. Its protein product is CASSLEGTGETQYF.

V is TRBV7-9 and J is TRBJ1-3; D call uncertain. CDR3 length equals 12 residues. Trimming stripped 8 bases from V and 8 bases from J, with 13 bases between. Germline CDR1 and CDR2: SEHNR and FQNEAQ (reference sequence). CDR3 sequence: CASGSMGYTIYF. In DNA, the CDR3 is TGTGCCAGCGGCTCCATGGGGTACACCATATATTTT.

The J gene is TRBJ2-5, the V gene TRBV7-2, with D unresolved. Trimming stripped 3 bases from V and 5 bases from J, with 7 bases between. This CDR3 spans 12 amino acids. Germline V CDR1 and CDR2: SGHTA, FQGNSA. CDR3 region: CASSFDWETQYF. In nucleotides, the CDR3 is TGTGCCAGCAGCTTCGACTGGGAGACCCAGTACTTC.

V is TRBV5-1 and J is TRBJ2-5; 7 nucleotides match TRBD1. After removal of 5 bases from V and 4 bases from J, the junction contained 5 bases not matched to a gene. This CDR3 comprises 13 residues. Germline-derived CDR1 and CDR2 are SGHRS and YFSETQ. The CDR3 nucleotides read TGCGCCAGCAGACAGGGGTCGGGAGAGACCCAGTACTTC. Translated, it gives CASRQGSGETQYF.

This chain joins TRBV6-1 and TRBJ2-7, with D perhaps TRBD1 (6 bases). CDR3 length equals 15 residues. Germline V gene data show CDR1 as MNHNS and CDR2 as SASEGT. V was clipped by 7 bases and J by 0 bases, with 16 bases between them. The CDR3 coding sequence is TGTGCCAGCAATCCCGGGACACCAGCCTCCTACGAGCAGTACTTC. Translation gives CASNPGTPASYEQYF.

This chain connects TRBV23-1 to TRBJ1-1, with 7 bases matching TRBD1. TRBV23-1 carries the ORF label, with uncertain function. The V and J ends lost 5 bases and 0 bases, in that order; junction bases with no gene match: 12. The CDR3 is 17 residues long. The CDR3 protein is CASSTRQGGYMNTEAFF. CDR3 DNA: TGCGCCAGCAGTACCCGACAGGGAGGGTACATGAACACTGAAGCTTTCTTT.

V gene TRBV7-6 combines with J gene TRBJ2-5; D gene unclear. CDR1 and CDR2 (germline): SGHVS, FNYEAQ. Trimming took off 4 bases at V and 3 bases at J, with 15 bases between the two ends. There are 15 residues in the CDR3. CDR3 sequence reads: CASSSPVVGEETQYF. CDR3 nucleotides: TGTGCCAGCAGCTCCCCGGTTGTCGGAGAAGAGACCCAGTACTTC.